What follows are 7 T cell receptor beta chains derived from one specimen sequenced in a study of blood T cells in healthy people across ages. It was with a sample-barcoded 5' primer and a J-beta primer mix that a second PCR of roughly 7 to 12 cycles was run. TCRdb called the 5' RACE reads again in MiXCR, with one record for every CDR3 protein. Of some 1.5 million distinct CDR3 sequences in the sample, 35% to 45% were seen once. The material sequenced was blood. Receptors were obtained from a woman aged 18-29 years in good health.

This chain connects TRBV29-1 to TRBJ2-1, with D possibly TRBD2 on 5 matching bases. The J call may be incorrect, as the DNA end agrees better with TRBJ2-7. This CDR3 contains 15 residues. The germline CDR1 and CDR2 sequences are SQVTM and ANQGSEA. CDR3: CSVEDQAGAYNEQYF. CDR3 coding DNA: TGCAGCGTTGAAGATCAGGCGGGTGCCTACAATGAGCAGTACTTC.

In its sample, this clonotype was seen a few times. The CDR3 DNA sequence: TGTGCCAGCACCCCCTCCCGTGGTGTACACTCCTACAATGAGCAGTTCTTC. Protein: CASTPSRGVHSYNEQFF. This chain uses TRBV7-6 with TRBJ2-1, with D unclear. CDR3 length equals 17 residues. Germline CDR1 reads SGHVS; CDR2 reads FNYEAQ. V was clipped by 7 bases and J by 0 bases, with 19 bases between them.

The rearrangement joins TRBV6-6 to TRBJ2-2; tentative D call: TRBD1 (5 bases). The CDR3 runs 16 residues. Germline V gives CDR1 MNHNY, CDR2 SVGAGI (reference sequence). V was clipped by 0 bases and J by 2 bases, with 10 bases between them. CDR3 region: CASSYSSQGNTGELFF. The CDR3 DNA reads as TGTGCCAGCAGTTACTCGAGCCAGGGAAACACCGGGGAGCTGTTTTTT.

The rearrangement joins TRBV28 to TRBJ2-1; 14 nucleotides agree with TRBD2. Germline V gene data show CDR1 as MDHEN and CDR2 as SYDVKM. The ends lost 10 bases at V and 7 bases at J; junction bases unmatched: 6. This CDR3 contains 14 residues. CDR3 coding DNA: TGTGCCACTGAGACTAGCGGGAGGGCAAATGAGCAGTTCTTC. Protein: CATETSGRANEQFF.

The V gene is TRBV19, the J gene TRBJ2-7; possibly TRBD1 or TRBD2 for D (6 bases each). Per the germline V gene, CDR1 is LNHDA and CDR2 is SQIVND (reference sequence). The CDR3 consists of 17 residues. The V end was cut by 5 bases, the J end by 5 bases, with 25 bases between. CDR3 DNA sequence: TGTGCCAGTAGTCGCGGACAAACGGAATGGGGGGCCCACGAGCAGTACTTC. It encodes CASSRGQTEWGAHEQYF.

This clonotype was seen a handful of times. CDR3 sequence: CASSQDSSGSRGGLYNEQFF. The CDR3 nucleotides are TGCGCCAGCAGCCAAGACTCTAGCGGGTCGCGGGGGGGACTTTACAATGAGCAGTTCTTC. The chain is built from TRBV4-3 and TRBJ2-1, with 9 bases aligning to TRBD2. From germline, CDR1 is LGHNA and CDR2 YSLEER. V lost 0 bases to trimming and J lost 4 bases; unmatched junction nucleotides: 16. This CDR3 region has 20 residues.

The J gene is TRBJ2-1, the V gene TRBV11-2; 8 bases line up with TRBD2. The length of the CDR3 is 17 residues. Germline-derived CDR1 and CDR2 are SGHAT and FQNNGV. V gave up 0 bases and J gave up 4 bases; unmatched junction bases: 8. The CDR3 DNA is TGTGCCAGCAGCTTAGATTCGGGCGGGAGGTCATACAATGAGCAGTTCTTC. This translates into CASSLDSGGRSYNEQFF.